This T cell receptor beta chain originates from a study of T cells after somatic rescue of genetic block. TCRdb's table, derived via immunoSEQ multiplex PCR, lists solely in-frame clones and lacks some. The sample shows tens of thousands of clones, 92% of them seen only once. In germline, CDR1 is MRHNA, CDR2 SNTAGT. The CDR3 contains 16 residues. V lost 5 bases, J lost 4 bases, and 10 bases stayed unmatched. This rearrangement joins TRBV6-4 to TRBJ2-2, with TRBD1 matching over 7 bases. This TCR was recovered from a middle-aged man. Sample: peripheral blood mononuclear cells (PBMCs). The CDR3 region is CASSHFGTVGTGELFF. The CDR3 DNA sequence: TGTGCCAGCAGTCACTTCGGGACAGTGGGCACCGGGGAGCTGTTTTTT.